This T cell receptor beta chain was recorded in a study of blood T cells in healthy people across ages. The wider study: Researchers report that template switching captured about one barcoded beta molecule per two T cells.

There were at least 5.5 micrograms of total RNA extracted from every sample. It was with a sample-barcoded 5' primer and a J-beta primer mix that a second PCR of about 6 to 12 cycles was run. Unique molecular identifiers of 12 random nucleotides labeled each cDNA. Using its own MiXCR run on the 5' RACE reads, TCRdb lists one record per CDR3 protein. The data hold about 780,000 distinct CDR3 sequences, with roughly 24% observed a single time. This clonotype was seen just once. At one end the junction does not follow the germline gene, possibly because of a read error. Germline V gene data show CDR1 as SGHTA and CDR2 as FQGNSA. The CDR3 runs 16 residues. This sample also belongs to another study, concerning T cells of mothers and their children. From that paper: Biologically related mothers and children overlapped slightly more than unrelated pairs, a non-significant difference.

This TCR came from a boy younger than 18 in good health. J is TRBJ2-4 and V is TRBV7-2, with 11 bases lining up with TRBD2. Sequenced sample: blood. The CDR3 is CASSSTSGGTKNIQCF. The DNA for the CDR3 is TGTGCCAGCAGCTCAACTAGCGGGGGTACCAAAAACATTCAGTGCTTC.